Listed below are T cell receptor beta chains from one sample, sequenced in a study of shared clonotypes between healthy human individuals. This table comes from immunoSEQ multiplex PCR, and its TCRdb copy is limited to in-frame clones, with some not included. The repertoire holds 2 million to 2.5 million clones, with 85% to 95% as singletons. The specimen sequenced was naive CD8+ T cells from PBMCs. The receptor source for this set is a man younger than 35 in good health. Some clones in this sample may be carry-over from other donors' samples. Both conserved end residues are part of each CDR3. The order of the fields is V gene, CDR3 length, D gene, J gene, clone size, CDR3 protein, CDR3 DNA. The D gene is left open where the match is weak. Clone size is given for some rows only: seen once, a few or many times, or a class if the clone is expanded.

v_call: TRBV28
cdr3_length: 15
d_call: TRBD2
j_call: TRBJ2-1
clone_size: .
cdr3_aa: CASSPRTSRYNEQFF
cdr3_nt: TGTGCCAGCAGCCCGAGGACTAGTCGGTACAATGAGCAGTTCTTC

v_call: TRBV4-1
cdr3_length: 14
d_call: .
j_call: TRBJ2-7
clone_size: .
cdr3_aa: CASSQDYQTYEQYF
cdr3_nt: TGCGCCAGCAGCCAAGATTATCAGACCTACGAGCAGTACTTC

v_call: TRBV27
cdr3_length: 16
d_call: .
j_call: TRBJ1-2
clone_size: .
cdr3_aa: CASSEGDGPRDYGYTF
cdr3_nt: TGTGCCAGCAGTGAGGGCGATGGTCCAAGGGACTATGGCTACACCTTC

v_call: TRBV19
cdr3_length: 16
d_call: .
j_call: TRBJ2-7
clone_size: .
cdr3_aa: CASSIVVTGLSYEQYF
cdr3_nt: TGTGCCAGTAGTATAGTAGTGACAGGTCTCTCCTACGAGCAGTACTTC

v_call: TRBV6-1
cdr3_length: 16
d_call: TRBD2
j_call: TRBJ2-1
clone_size: once
cdr3_aa: CASSEDEGGPYNEQFF
cdr3_nt: TGTGCCAGCAGTGAAGATGAGGGAGGGCCCTACAATGAGCAGTTCTTC

v_call: TRBV4-3
cdr3_length: 15
d_call: .
j_call: TRBJ1-1
clone_size: .
cdr3_aa: CASSQDWGRGTEAFF
cdr3_nt: TGCGCCAGCAGCCAAGATTGGGGCAGGGGCACTGAAGCTTTCTTT

v_call: TRBV4-2
cdr3_length: 15
d_call: .
j_call: TRBJ1-4
clone_size: few
cdr3_aa: CASSQEGGTNEKLFF
cdr3_nt: TGTGCCAGCAGCCAAGAAGGGGGTACTAATGAAAAACTGTTTTTT

v_call: TRBV6-5
cdr3_length: 16
d_call: TRBD1
j_call: TRBJ1-2
clone_size: .
cdr3_aa: CASSSPGGSLNYGYTF
cdr3_nt: TGTGCCAGCAGTTCGCCAGGGGGCTCCCTTAACTATGGCTACACCTTC

v_call: TRBV5-1
cdr3_length: 14
d_call: TRBD2
j_call: TRBJ2-7
clone_size: .
cdr3_aa: CASSLRSGGYEQYF
cdr3_nt: TGCGCCAGCAGCTTGAGAAGCGGGGGCTACGAGCAGTACTTC

v_call: TRBV4-1
cdr3_length: 15
d_call: TRBD1
j_call: TRBJ1-2
clone_size: .
cdr3_aa: CASSQVGDSYYGYTF
cdr3_nt: TGCGCCAGCAGCCAAGTAGGGGACAGCTACTATGGCTACACCTTC

v_call: TRBV9
cdr3_length: 16
d_call: TRBD2
j_call: TRBJ2-1
clone_size: once
cdr3_aa: CASSPWASGGDNEQFF
cdr3_nt: TGTGCCAGCAGTCCGTGGGCTAGCGGGGGGGACAATGAGCAGTTCTTC

v_call: TRBV7-8
cdr3_length: 15
d_call: .
j_call: TRBJ2-5
clone_size: .
cdr3_aa: CASSLALAAQETQYF
cdr3_nt: TGTGCCAGCAGCTTAGCGCTTGCAGCCCAAGAGACCCAGTACTTC

v_call: TRBV15
cdr3_length: 15
d_call: TRBD2
j_call: TRBJ2-5
clone_size: .
cdr3_aa: CATSEGTSGQETQYF
cdr3_nt: TGTGCCACCAGCGAAGGGACTAGCGGACAAGAGACCCAGTACTTC

v_call: TRBV7-8
cdr3_length: 15
d_call: TRBD2
j_call: TRBJ2-1
clone_size: .
cdr3_aa: CASSNPGGVGGEQFF
cdr3_nt: TGTGCCAGCAGCAACCCGGGAGGGGTAGGCGGAGAGCAGTTCTTC

v_call: TRBV28
cdr3_length: 13
d_call: TRBD1
j_call: TRBJ2-3
clone_size: .
cdr3_aa: CASSKGAGDTQYF
cdr3_nt: TGTGCCAGCAGCAAGGGGGCGGGAGATACGCAGTATTTT

v_call: TRBV11-2
cdr3_length: 15
d_call: TRBD1
j_call: TRBJ1-1
clone_size: .
cdr3_aa: CASSSPRTGNTEAFF
cdr3_nt: TGTGCCAGCAGCTCACCCAGGACAGGAAACACTGAAGCTTTCTTT

v_call: TRBV7-9
cdr3_length: 15
d_call: TRBD2
j_call: TRBJ2-7
clone_size: .
cdr3_aa: CASSYKGLATGEQYF
cdr3_nt: TGTGCCAGCAGCTATAAGGGACTAGCTACGGGAGAGCAGTACTTC

v_call: TRBV9
cdr3_length: 16
d_call: .
j_call: TRBJ2-3
clone_size: .
cdr3_aa: CASSVEGATAGDTQYF
cdr3_nt: TGTGCCAGCAGCGTAGAAGGTGCCACGGCGGGAGATACGCAGTATTTT

v_call: TRBV2
cdr3_length: 13
d_call: .
j_call: TRBJ2-3
clone_size: .
cdr3_aa: CASEGQGPDTQYF
cdr3_nt: TGTGCCAGCGAGGGTCAGGGCCCCGATACGCAGTATTTT

v_call: TRBV7-7
cdr3_length: 12
d_call: .
j_call: TRBJ2-5
clone_size: .
cdr3_aa: CASSLRGETQYF
cdr3_nt: TGTGCCAGCAGCCTAAGGGGGGAGACCCAGTACTTC

v_call: TRBV27
cdr3_length: 16
d_call: TRBD1
j_call: TRBJ2-7
clone_size: .
cdr3_aa: CASSSIPRDRGHEQYF
cdr3_nt: TGTGCCAGCAGTTCAATTCCCCGGGACAGGGGGCACGAGCAGTACTTC

v_call: TRBV6-1
cdr3_length: 15
d_call: .
j_call: TRBJ1-1
clone_size: few
cdr3_aa: CASSDQGWLDTEAFF
cdr3_nt: TGTGCCAGCAGTGACCAGGGGTGGCTGGACACTGAAGCTTTCTTT

v_call: TRBV6-5
cdr3_length: 14
d_call: TRBD2
j_call: TRBJ2-7
clone_size: once
cdr3_aa: CASSYMGLEYEQYF
cdr3_nt: TGTGCCAGCAGTTATATGGGACTAGAATACGAGCAGTACTTC

v_call: TRBV7-2
cdr3_length: 15
d_call: .
j_call: TRBJ2-7
clone_size: .
cdr3_aa: CASSLGIGLLYEQYF
cdr3_nt: TGTGCCAGCAGCTTAGGTATTGGCCTACTATACGAGCAGTACTTC

v_call: TRBV18
cdr3_length: 14
d_call: .
j_call: TRBJ2-7
clone_size: .
cdr3_aa: CASSPEDFVLEQYF
cdr3_nt: TGTGCCAGCTCACCAGAGGACTTCGTCCTCGAGCAGTACTTC

v_call: TRBV2
cdr3_length: 13
d_call: .
j_call: TRBJ2-1
clone_size: .
cdr3_aa: CASRGRSHNEQFF
cdr3_nt: TGTGCCAGCAGGGGTAGATCCCACAATGAGCAGTTCTTC

v_call: TRBV19
cdr3_length: 13
d_call: .
j_call: TRBJ1-2
clone_size: .
cdr3_aa: CASSPAQYYGYTF
cdr3_nt: TGTGCCAGTAGTCCAGCCCAGTACTATGGCTACACCTTC

v_call: TRBV5-7
cdr3_length: 13
d_call: .
j_call: TRBJ1-2
clone_size: .
cdr3_aa: CASSIARDPDYTF
cdr3_nt: TGTGCCAGCAGCATTGCCCGGGATCCGGACTACACCTTC

v_call: TRBV5-6
cdr3_length: 16
d_call: .
j_call: TRBJ2-7
clone_size: .
cdr3_aa: CASSLGGQAIPYEQYF
cdr3_nt: TGTGCCAGCAGCTTGGGCGGGCAGGCAATACCCTACGAGCAGTACTTC

v_call: TRBV5-1
cdr3_length: 17
d_call: TRBD1
j_call: TRBJ1-4
clone_size: .
cdr3_aa: CASHFPGQTGVAEKLFF
cdr3_nt: TGCGCCAGCCATTTTCCGGGACAGACGGGAGTGGCTGAAAAACTGTTTTTT

v_call: TRBV28
cdr3_length: 16
d_call: .
j_call: TRBJ1-5
clone_size: .
cdr3_aa: CASSLIGQSLNQPQHF
cdr3_nt: TGTGCCAGCAGTTTAATTGGGCAGAGCCTCAATCAGCCCCAGCATTTT

v_call: TRBV5-8
cdr3_length: 13
d_call: .
j_call: TRBJ2-2
clone_size: .
cdr3_aa: CASSFLVYGELFF
cdr3_nt: TGTGCCAGCAGCTTTTTAGTTTACGGGGAGCTGTTTTTT

v_call: TRBV19
cdr3_length: 14
d_call: .
j_call: TRBJ1-5
clone_size: .
cdr3_aa: CASTSGMGNQPQHF
cdr3_nt: TGTGCCAGCACCTCGGGCATGGGCAATCAGCCCCAGCATTTT

v_call: TRBV25-1
cdr3_length: 18
d_call: TRBD2
j_call: TRBJ2-1
clone_size: .
cdr3_aa: CASSLPGLAGGIGNEQFF
cdr3_nt: TGTGCCAGCAGTTTACCGGGACTAGCGGGAGGAATAGGAAATGAGCAGTTCTTC

v_call: TRBV5-4
cdr3_length: 13
d_call: TRBD1
j_call: TRBJ2-5
clone_size: .
cdr3_aa: CASSFGRGETQYF
cdr3_nt: TGTGCCAGCAGCTTTGGCAGGGGGGAGACCCAGTACTTC

v_call: TRBV4-3
cdr3_length: 15
d_call: .
j_call: TRBJ1-4
clone_size: .
cdr3_aa: CASSQLTPTNEKLFF
cdr3_nt: TGCGCCAGCAGCCAACTGACCCCAACTAATGAAAAACTGTTTTTT

v_call: TRBV6-6
cdr3_length: 14
d_call: .
j_call: TRBJ2-2
clone_size: .
cdr3_aa: CASSFDGPTGELFF
cdr3_nt: TGTGCCAGCAGTTTTGACGGACCCACCGGGGAGCTGTTTTTT

v_call: TRBV5-1
cdr3_length: 14
d_call: .
j_call: TRBJ2-1
clone_size: .
cdr3_aa: CASSLGLAYNEQFF
cdr3_nt: TGCGCCAGCAGCTTGGGACTAGCCTACAATGAGCAGTTCTTC

v_call: TRBV13
cdr3_length: 14
d_call: TRBD1
j_call: TRBJ2-7
clone_size: .
cdr3_aa: CASSFRGLGYEQYF
cdr3_nt: TGTGCCAGCAGCTTCAGGGGGCTTGGCTACGAGCAGTACTTC

v_call: TRBV6-6
cdr3_length: 12
d_call: TRBD2
j_call: TRBJ2-5
clone_size: .
cdr3_aa: CACGGRMETQYF
cdr3_nt: TGTGCCTGCGGGGGGCGGATGGAGACCCAGTACTTC

v_call: TRBV19
cdr3_length: 14
d_call: .
j_call: TRBJ1-5
clone_size: .
cdr3_aa: CASTVQGTRQPQHF
cdr3_nt: TGTGCCAGTACCGTACAGGGAACGAGACAGCCCCAGCATTTT

v_call: TRBV4-2
cdr3_length: 21
d_call: .
j_call: TRBJ1-4
clone_size: .
cdr3_aa: CASSHTPGRDPLGPTNEKLFF
cdr3_nt: TGTGCCAGCAGCCACACCCCAGGGCGGGACCCCCTCGGTCCAACTAATGAAAAACTGTTTTTT

v_call: TRBV27
cdr3_length: 14
d_call: .
j_call: TRBJ1-1
clone_size: few
cdr3_aa: CASRILVGNTEAFF
cdr3_nt: TGTGCCAGCAGAATCCTAGTGGGGAACACTGAAGCTTTCTTT

v_call: TRBV6-1
cdr3_length: 14
d_call: .
j_call: TRBJ2-7
clone_size: .
cdr3_aa: CASRDPGLSYEQYF
cdr3_nt: TGTGCCAGCAGGGACCCGGGGCTGTCCTACGAGCAGTACTTC

v_call: TRBV2
cdr3_length: 13
d_call: .
j_call: TRBJ2-5
clone_size: .
cdr3_aa: CASSEPARETQYF
cdr3_nt: TGTGCCAGCAGTGAACCCGCGAGGGAGACCCAGTACTTC

v_call: TRBV11-2
cdr3_length: 13
d_call: TRBD1
j_call: TRBJ1-1
clone_size: .
cdr3_aa: CASSRTGATEAFF
cdr3_nt: TGTGCCAGCAGCCGAACAGGGGCCACTGAAGCTTTCTTT

v_call: TRBV25-1
cdr3_length: 14
d_call: TRBD2
j_call: TRBJ2-1
clone_size: .
cdr3_aa: CASSETGGWNEQFF
cdr3_nt: TGTGCCAGCAGTGAAACCGGGGGGTGGAATGAGCAGTTCTTC

v_call: TRBV5-1
cdr3_length: 16
d_call: TRBD1
j_call: TRBJ1-2
clone_size: .
cdr3_aa: CASSSSTGLVDYGYTF
cdr3_nt: TGCGCCAGCAGCTCTTCGACAGGGTTGGTTGACTATGGCTACACCTTC